This is a list of T cell receptor beta chains from one sample in a study of T cell repertoires in cytomegalovirus infection. TCRdb reanalysed the reads using MiXCR and keeps one entry per CDR3 protein. The sample yields 100,000 or so distinct CDR3 sequences, about 17% seen once. The source material was PBMCs. The receptors derive from a human donor in good health (CMV status not recorded). Some clones in this sample may be carry-over from other donors' samples. Both conserved end residues are trimmed from each CDR3.

j_gene,v_gene,CDR3aa
TRBJ2-7,TRBV6-2/TRBV6-3,ASKRAGLPYEQY
TRBJ2-6,TRBV7-8,ASSLRAGSGANVLT
TRBJ1-5,TRBV4-1,ASSQVFLKVNQPQH
TRBJ1-1,TRBV2,ASSRPGQGMNTEAF
TRBJ1-2,TRBV28,ASTGPNYGYT
TRBJ1-2,TRBV29-1,SVGDGGYT
TRBJ2-7,TRBV30,AWSPGDSRLWEQY
TRBJ2-3,TRBV7-2,ASSSPAGGGSDTQY
TRBJ2-5,TRBV9,ASSSRTGGLVETQY
TRBJ2-7,TRBV11-2,ASSWRGTRAEEQY
TRBJ1-5,TRBV7-2,ASSQQGAQPQH
TRBJ2-7,TRBV11-2,ASSHQRTHRGGSYEQY
TRBJ1-2,TRBV27,ASRAKYGYT
TRBJ2-3,TRBV7-8,ASRRDSNTDTQY
TRBJ2-5,TRBV7-9,ASSFWTGSFGETQY
TRBJ1-1,TRBV6-2/TRBV6-3,ASSLWGRTEAF
TRBJ2-7,TRBV7-2,ASSLGIAGGWSYEQY
TRBJ2-5,TRBV7-3,ASSLNGGPGQTQY
TRBJ2-5,TRBV7-2,ASSPGGQGGETQY
TRBJ1-5,TRBV7-2,ASSAGGGARGQPQH
TRBJ2-2,TRBV5-1,ASSLGPLTGELF
TRBJ1-5,TRBV2,ASSEVLGGPQH
TRBJ2-7,TRBV28,ASSSQGPWNEQY
TRBJ2-2,TRBV2,ASSELQTANTGELF
TRBJ2-7,TRBV19,ASSIEGQNYEQY
TRBJ1-2,TRBV12-3/TRBV12-4,ASSLEGSYGYT
TRBJ2-7,TRBV11-1,ASSFSSAAYEQY
TRBJ2-6,TRBV27,ASRQLNTAGANVLT
TRBJ2-5,TRBV7-2,ASSLAWGSGFQETQY
TRBJ1-5,TRBV2,ASTQGWQPQH
TRBJ1-1,TRBV7-9,ASSLWKGQYTEAF
TRBJ1-5,TRBV6-2/TRBV6-3,ASSPGTVSNQPRH
TRBJ2-3,TRBV10-3,AISERLAGGLSLTDTQY
TRBJ1-5,TRBV5-8,ASSPPRAARPQH
TRBJ1-4,TRBV20-1,SARQGATNEKLF
TRBJ1-5,TRBV7-2,ASSLSGQGAPGQPQH
TRBJ2-4,TRBV7-2,ASSTKGNIQY
TRBJ1-5,TRBV20-1,SAMGQADQPQH
TRBJ1-4,TRBV7-2,ASSATGFNEKLF
TRBJ1-1,TRBV12-3/TRBV12-4,ASSSQGGTEAF
TRBJ2-5,TRBV10-3,AISEQLAGLPY
TRBJ1-5,TRBV7-3,ASSLREDRNSNQPQH
TRBJ2-7,TRBV18,ASATPGGTYEQY
TRBJ1-6,TRBV7-6,ASSHRQDGFYNSPLH
TRBJ2-1,TRBV15,ATSRVLGDKGQF